This T cell receptor beta chain was profiled in a study of blood T cell repertoires in COVID-19. Background on the study: Samples representing acute and convalescent COVID-19 were sourced from the United States, Italy and Spain. Nucleic acid was either cDNA or gDNA, and it came from T cells, B-cell-depleted T cells, or PBMCs.

Sequencing used immunoSEQ multiplex PCR; TCRdb keeps in-frame clones, though not all of them. Of 30,000 to 50,000 clones in the sample, over 80% were seen once. The V and J ends lost 2 bases and 4 bases, in that order; junction bases with no gene match: 6. The CDR3 sequence is 15 residues long. Germline CDR1 is MNHNY and CDR2 is SVGAGI (reference sequence). This receptor was identified in a woman aged 25 to 39 in a cohort sampled during active COVID-19. V usage is TRBV6-6 and J usage is TRBJ1-2, with TRBD1 identical over 8 bases. What was sequenced was peripheral blood. CDR3 coding DNA: TGTGCCAGCAGTTACGAGGGACAGGTTAGCTATGGCTACACCTTC. Translating gives CASSYEGQVSYGYTF.